What follows are 23 T cell receptor beta chains derived from one specimen sequenced in a study of metastatic and nonmetastatic thyroid tumors. Treatment of any kind had been given to no patient before thyroid surgery. From the PCR reads, TCRdb re-called clones with MiXCR. The table has about 82,000 clones, approximately 12% seen once. Material: tumor tissue. The receptor source for this set is a female donor with papillary thyroid cancer or a benign thyroid nodule (not recorded which). Some clones in this sample may be carry-over from other donors' samples.

Note on this clone: This sequence may be a read error, since a much larger clone differs from it by one base. This chain uses TRBV28 with TRBJ2-4; 7 bases align to TRBD1. The CDR3 runs 15 residues. CDR1 is MDHEN, CDR2 SYDVKM, per germline. V was clipped by 6 bases and J by 8 bases; unmatched bases: 13. CDR3 sequence reads: CASRRRQGWVDIQYF. The CDR3 DNA reads TGTGCCAGCAGACGTAGACAGGGATGGGTGGACATTCAGTACTTC. Using reference TRBV28 and TRBJ2-4 for the parts outside the CDR3, the full variable domain is DVKVTQSSRYLVKRTGEKVFLECVQDMDHENMFWYRQDPGLGLRLIYFSYDVKMKEKGDIPEGYSVSREKKERFSLILESASTNQTSMYLCASRRRQGWVDIQYFGAGTRLSVL.

Comments on this clone: With a much larger clone just one base away, this may be a read error. This chain connects TRBV2 to TRBJ1-1; TRBD1 matches 8 bases. The CDR3 covers 12 residues. Germline trimming cut 7 bases from V and 6 bases from J; bases unmatched to any gene: 4. Germline V gene lookup returns CDR1 SNHLY and CDR2 FYNNEI. CDR3 in DNA: TGTGCCAGCATTTCGGACAGGGCTGAAGCTTTCTTT. Amino acid sequence: CASISDRAEAFF.

The CDR3 here is CASSLAGLTNSPLHF. Here the CDR3 DNA reads TGTGCCAGCAGCTTAGCGGGTCTGACTAATTCACCCCTCCACTTT. The V and J genes are TRBV7-2 and TRBJ1-6, with D unclear. The length of the CDR3 is 15 residues. V was clipped by 0 bases and J by 6 bases, with 9 bases between them. The germline gives CDR1 SGHTA, CDR2 FQGNSA.

This clone was seen many times. This rearrangement joins TRBV2 to TRBJ1-2, with D perhaps TRBD1 (6 bases). Germline CDR1 reads SNHLY; CDR2 reads FYNNEI. V was shortened by 8 bases and J by 13 bases, with 14 bases between the two germline ends. The CDR3 is made up of 10 amino acids. This chain's CDR3 is CASGDGQFTF. CDR3 in DNA: TGTGCCAGCGGGGACGGACAGTTCACCTTC.

This clone was found many times. CDR3 sequence reads: CASSVALLASPTDTQYF. The CDR3 nucleotides read TGTGCCAGCAGCGTAGCTTTGCTAGCCTCCCCCACAGATACGCAGTATTTT. The gene calls are TRBV9 and TRBJ2-3; perhaps TRBD2 as D (5 bases). Germline CDR1 is SGDLS and CDR2 is YYNGEE. This CDR3 has 17 amino acids. V was clipped by 0 bases and J by 2 bases, with 16 bases between them.

This clone has ten or more counts. The chain employs TRBV5-1 and TRBJ1-1; TRBD1 might be the D (6 bases). Germline assignment: CDR1 SGHRS and CDR2 YFSETQ. V lost 0 bases to trimming and J lost 0 bases, with 9 bases between them. This CDR3 comprises 15 residues. The CDR3 is CASSLGTVMNTEAFF. The CDR3 DNA follows: TGCGCCAGCAGCTTGGGGACAGTCATGAACACTGAAGCTTTCTTT.

This clone came up a few times. With a much larger clone just one base away, this may be a read error. The chain links TRBV2 to TRBJ2-1; D tentatively reads TRBD1 or TRBD2 (5 bases each). Trimming took off 6 bases at V and 8 bases at J, with 23 bases between the two ends. This CDR3 region has 16 residues. Germline CDR1 reads SNHLY; CDR2 reads FYNNEI. The CDR3 here is CASRVRGTRGRDEQFF. CDR3 DNA: TGTGCCAGCAGGGTACGAGGGACCCGAGGCAGGGATGAGCAGTTCTTC.

This clone has just a few counts. This rearrangement joins TRBV6-1 to TRBJ1-5; weak D call: TRBD1 (5 bases). The CDR3 loop spans 16 amino acids. Trimming stripped 2 bases from V and 2 bases from J, with 13 bases between. Germline lookup yields CDR1 MNHNS and CDR2 SASEGT. The CDR3: CASSESIAGGNQPQHF. The CDR3 coding sequence is TGTGCCAGCAGTGAAAGTATCGCGGGGGGCAATCAGCCCCAGCATTTT.

The rearrangement joins TRBV5-4 to TRBJ2-1; 12 nucleotides match TRBD1. In germline, CDR1 is SGHNT, CDR2 YYREEE (reference sequence). CDR3 size: 16 residues. Trimming removed 3 bases from V and 7 bases from J; junction bases left unmatched: 8. As DNA, the CDR3 is TGTGCCAGCAGCTCCGCCGGGACAGGGGGCGAGAATGAGCAGTTCTTC. It encodes CASSSAGTGGENEQFF. The whole variable domain, filled in from reference TRBV5-4 and TRBJ2-1, reads ETGVTQSPTHLIKTRGQQVTLRCSSQSGHNTVSWYQQALGQGPQFIFQYYREEENGRGNFPPRFSGLQFPNYSSELNVNALELDDSALYLCASSSAGTGGENEQFFGPGTRLTVL.

This clone appeared many times. V and J are TRBV6-6 and TRBJ2-5; no definite D call. Germline CDR1 MNHNY, CDR2 SVGAGI (reference sequence). Trimming shortened V by 6 bases and J by 9 bases, and 26 bases separated the two germline ends. The CDR3 loop spans 16 amino acids. Written as DNA, the CDR3 is TGTGCCAGCAGCTTACTCACTCGCAGCCGGGCGTTGGCCCAGTACTTC. This translates into CASSLLTRSRALAQYF.

This clone was observed many times. The genes are TRBV25-1 and TRBJ2-1; D remains unclear. V lost 4 bases and J lost 4, with 2 bases in between. This CDR3 contains 11 residues. Germline CDR1 is MGHDK and CDR2 is SYGVNS. This CDR3 reads CASSGYNEQFF. CDR3 DNA: TGTGCCAGCAGTGGATACAATGAGCAGTTCTTC.

The chain joins TRBV7-9 to TRBJ1-3; D ambiguous. The CDR3 runs 12 residues. The germline gives CDR1 SEHNR, CDR2 FQNEAQ (reference sequence). Trimming shortened V by 7 bases and J by 8 bases, and 12 bases separated the two germline ends. The CDR3 here is CASTNLEYTIYF. In nucleotides, the CDR3 is TGTGCCAGCACCAACTTGGAGTACACCATATATTTT.

Ten or more counts support this clone. The chain's CDR3 is CRAPDRGQNNEQFF. CDR3 in DNA: TGCAGGGCCCCCGACAGGGGGCAAAACAATGAGCAGTTCTTC. The rearrangement uses TRBV20-1 and TRBJ2-1, with TRBD1 identical over 10 bases. Germline V lookup: CDR1 DFQATT, CDR2 SNEGSKA (reference sequence). This CDR3 comprises 14 residues.

J is TRBJ2-7 and V is TRBV28; D not certain. The germline CDR1 and CDR2 sequences are MDHEN and SYDVKM. The V and J ends lost 9 bases and 1 base respectively, with 10 bases between them. The CDR3 is 12 amino acids. In DNA, the CDR3 is TGTGCCAGTAGCCCCCAATCCTACGAGCAGTACTTC. It codes for CASSPQSYEQYF.

This clone was picked up a small number of times. A much bigger clone sits one base away, suggesting this may be a read error. This sequence joins TRBV29-1 and TRBJ1-1, with 7 bases fitting TRBD1. This CDR3 region has 16 residues. Germline lookup yields CDR1 SQVTM and CDR2 ANQGSEA. The CDR3 here is CSVEGGLDRANTGAFF. The CDR3 DNA sequence: TGCAGCGTTGAAGGGGGGCTAGACAGGGCGAACACTGGAGCTTTCTTT.

This clone has more than one count but fewer than ten. A clone one base away is much larger, so this may be a read error. This sample includes further DNA sequences coding for the same CDR3. The J gene is TRBJ2-6, the V gene TRBV6-4; 8 bases are a match to TRBD1. CDR1 is MRHNA and CDR2 is SNTAGT in the germline V gene. The CDR3 runs 17 residues. Unmatched junction bases numbered 6, after V lost 5 bases and J lost 0 bases. The CDR3 DNA reads as TGTGCCAGCAGTCCTGGACAGGGACTCTCTGGGGCCAACGTCCTGACTTTC. Its translation: CASSPGQGLSGANVLTF.

As for this clone: A read error may account for a junction end that differs from germline. The V call is TRBV7-8, the J call TRBJ2-7, with D uncertain. The CDR3 has 15 residues. CDR1 is SGHVS and CDR2 is FQNEAQ in the germline V gene. CDR3 DNA: TGTGCCAGCGGCTTAGAGGTTCCTGGCCACCACGAGCAGTACTTC. Encoded protein: CASGLEVPGHHEQYF.

By share, this clone counts as medium-sized. The CDR3 DNA reads TGTGCCAGCAGCTTAGAGTACCGGGGAGGCACAGATACGCAGTATTTT. It codes for CASSLEYRGGTDTQYF. This chain links TRBV11-3 with TRBJ2-3, with a possible D match to TRBD2 (5 bases). Germline V lookup: CDR1 SGHNT, CDR2 YENEEA. The CDR3 covers 16 residues. Trimming shortened V by 0 bases and J by 1 base, and 11 bases separated the two germline ends.

This clone was picked up many times. The V gene is TRBV6-1, the J gene TRBJ2-2; TRBD1 agrees at 9 bases. The CDR3 sequence is 14 residues long. J was trimmed by 7 bases and V by 5 bases; bases with no gene match: 5. Germline V CDR1 and CDR2: MNHNS, SASEGT. The CDR3 loop reads CASSPDRGIGELFF. In DNA, the CDR3 is TGTGCCAGCAGTCCGGACAGGGGTATCGGGGAGCTGTTTTTT.

Many counts were recorded for this clone. V gene TRBV3-1 combines with J gene TRBJ2-7; maybe TRBD2 (5 bases). Trimming pared 0 bases from V and 3 bases from J, leaving 6 bases between. This CDR3 has 13 amino acids. CDR1 and CDR2 (germline): LGHDT, YNNKEL (reference sequence). CDR3: CASSQEEDYEQYF. The CDR3 DNA reads as TGTGCCAGCAGCCAAGAGGAGGACTACGAGCAGTACTTC.

On this clone itself: This clone may be a read error of a much larger clone one base away. The V call is TRBV20-1, the J call TRBJ1-2; tentative D call: TRBD1 (6 bases). Deletions cut 3 bases from V and 5 bases from J, with 10 bases between. This CDR3 region has 12 residues. Germline CDR1 DFQATT, CDR2 SNEGSKA (reference sequence). The CDR3 is CSASMGAYGYTF. CDR3 DNA sequence: TGCAGTGCTAGCATGGGGGCGTATGGCTACACCTTC.

This clone turned up a few times. With a much larger clone just one base away, this may be a read error. The chain uses TRBV20-1 and TRBJ2-7; D could derive from TRBD1 or TRBD2 (5 bases each). The V and J ends lost 3 bases and 11 bases respectively, with 17 bases between them. Germline CDR1 is DFQATT and CDR2 is SNEGSKA (reference sequence). The CDR3 is made up of 12 amino acids. In DNA form, the CDR3 reads TGCAGTGCTAGTAAGACCGCAGAGGGGAAGTACTTC. This translates into CSASKTAEGKYF.

The table lists this clone with a few counts. A much larger clone lies a single base off, so this may be a read error. V gene TRBV4-2 combines with J gene TRBJ2-7; 7 bases agree with TRBD2. V was pared by 7 bases and J by 4 bases, with 7 bases of the junction left unmatched. The length of the CDR3 is 13 residues. From germline, CDR1 is LGHNA and CDR2 YNFKEQ. CDR3 loop: CASIPLGGYEQYF. Written as DNA, the CDR3 is TGTGCCAGCATCCCCCTCGGGGGGTACGAGCAGTACTTC.